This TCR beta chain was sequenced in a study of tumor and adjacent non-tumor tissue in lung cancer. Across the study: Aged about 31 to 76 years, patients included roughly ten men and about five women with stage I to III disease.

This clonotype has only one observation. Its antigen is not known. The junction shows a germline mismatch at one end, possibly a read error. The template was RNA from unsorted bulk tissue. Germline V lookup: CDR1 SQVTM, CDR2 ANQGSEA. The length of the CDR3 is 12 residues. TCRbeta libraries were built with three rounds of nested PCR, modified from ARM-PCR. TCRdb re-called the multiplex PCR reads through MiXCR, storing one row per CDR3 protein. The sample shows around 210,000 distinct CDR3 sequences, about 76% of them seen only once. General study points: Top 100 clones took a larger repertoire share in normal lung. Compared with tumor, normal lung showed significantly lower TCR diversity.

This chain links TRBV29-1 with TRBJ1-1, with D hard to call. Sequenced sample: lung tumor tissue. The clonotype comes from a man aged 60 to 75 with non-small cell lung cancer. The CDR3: CSVESGSAEALF. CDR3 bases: TGCAGCGTTGAAAGTGGATCCGCTGAAGCATTATTT.